This T cell receptor beta chain appears in the sequencing data of a study of blood T cell repertoires in COVID-19 (dated by TCRdb to the early 2020s). About the study as a whole: Samples covering the acute and convalescent phases of COVID-19 were provided by collaborators in the United States, Italy and Spain. A de-identified subject ID, COVID-19 status, age in years and sex were almost always included in the sample metadata. The repertoires were made available in a free public database intended to serve as a resource for research on the immune response to SARS-CoV-2. Where HLA class I and class II types were available, the types were taken from metadata supplied by the sample provider, not from assay-based typing. Deeply sampled blood TCRbeta repertoires from subjects exposed to, actively infected with, or recovered from COVID-19 were included in the dataset. The material from the prospective study consisted of cDNA or gDNA derived from T cells, B-cell-depleted T cells, or PBMCs. The samples were drawn from two sources: the first 160 participants of the ongoing ImmuneRACE study, and about 1,300 subjects contributed by 6 global collaborators. The full study reports these points: The quantity of clinical and demographic metadata differed by source and by participant and was supplied without curation.

In the case of this clone: Which antigen it targets is not known. Base qualities are not provided; no much larger clone lies one nucleotide away.

The immunoSEQ Assay, a bias-controlled multiplex PCR, was used to amplify TCRbeta CDR3 regions from genomic DNA. As for the original processing: The number of nucleated cells in each sample was estimated by amplification of reference gene primers within the assay. To quantify the absolute abundance of each unique TCRbeta CDR3 rearrangement, sequence reads were collapsed and filtered. For each sample, productive Simpson clonality was calculated as the square root of Simpson's diversity index over productive rearrangements. TCRdb carries this immuneACCESS record with in-frame sequences only. Its versions omit some clonotypes, under half of them owing to an unresolved V gene in the studies checked, with the rest unexplained. The V and J calls and clone size are taken from that table; D and trimming were inferred from the DNA. This sample is represented by 200,000 to 250,000 clones; more than 80% of them were singletons. The top ten clonotypes cover over 6% of the sample.

In Seattle, one collaborating source enrolled patients while the infection was active and tracked those patients longitudinally over the course of disease. Each collaborating institution followed its own protocols to collect whole blood in K2EDTA tubes. Collaborator samples were shipped for TCRbeta analysis as frozen whole blood, isolated PBMCs, or DNA extracted from either sample type. Sequences SNHLY (CDR1) and FYNNEI (CDR2) are obtained from the germline V gene. The V end loses 4 bases and the J end loses 1 base, and a stretch of 9 bases separates them. Its CDR3 holds 14 amino acids, cysteine through phenylalanine. Only the CDR3 DNA stays, 42 bases, in frame from base 1.

The chain is assembled from TRBV2 and TRBJ2-3; the D segment cannot be called with confidence. Sample: peripheral blood. The clonotype originates from a woman aged 80 or over with COVID-19, enrolled during active disease. The DNA sequence is as follows: TGTGCCAGCAGTGGAGGCCTCGGCACAGATACGCAGTATTTT. It translates as CASSGGLGTDTQYF.